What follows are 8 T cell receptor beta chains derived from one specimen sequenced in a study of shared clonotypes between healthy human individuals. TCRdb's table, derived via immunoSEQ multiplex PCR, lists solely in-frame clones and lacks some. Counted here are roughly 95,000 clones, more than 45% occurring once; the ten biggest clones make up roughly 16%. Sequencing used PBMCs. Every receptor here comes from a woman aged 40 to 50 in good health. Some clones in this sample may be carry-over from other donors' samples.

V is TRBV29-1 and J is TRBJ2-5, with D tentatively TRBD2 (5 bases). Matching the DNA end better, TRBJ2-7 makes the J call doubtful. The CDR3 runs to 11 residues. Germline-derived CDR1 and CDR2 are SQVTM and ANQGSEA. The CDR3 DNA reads TGCAGCGTCGCGACTACCTACGAGCAGTACTTC. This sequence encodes CSVATTYEQYF.

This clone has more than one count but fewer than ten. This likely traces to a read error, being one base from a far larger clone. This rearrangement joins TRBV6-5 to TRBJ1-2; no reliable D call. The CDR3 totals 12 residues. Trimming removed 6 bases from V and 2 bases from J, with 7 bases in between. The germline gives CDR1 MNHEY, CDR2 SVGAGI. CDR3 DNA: TGTGCCAGCAGCAGAGGGAACTATGGCTACACCTTC. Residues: CASSRGNYGYTF.

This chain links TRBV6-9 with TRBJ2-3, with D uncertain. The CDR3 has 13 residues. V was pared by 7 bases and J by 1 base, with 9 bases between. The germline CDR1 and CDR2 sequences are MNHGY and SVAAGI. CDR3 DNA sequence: TGTGCCAGCACTGTTGCGGGCACAGATACGCAGTATTTT. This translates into CASTVAGTDTQYF.

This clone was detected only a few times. CDR3 nucleotides: TGTGCCAGCAGCACGGGATTCGCAGATACGCAGTATTTT. This translates into CASSTGFADTQYF. This sequence joins TRBV7-3 and TRBJ2-3, with D perhaps matching TRBD2 (5 bases). Germline V gene lookup returns CDR1 SGHTA and CDR2 FQGTGA. With 5 bases removed from V and 4 bases from J, the gap between germline ends came to 10 bases. This CDR3 region has 13 residues. The full variable domain, its missing parts supplied by reference TRBV7-3 and TRBJ2-3, is GAGVSQTPSNKVTEKGKYVELRCDPISGHTALYWYRQSLGQGPEFLIYFQGTGAADDSGLPNDRFFAVRPEGSVSTLKIQRTERGDSAVYLCASSTGFADTQYFGPGTRLTVL.

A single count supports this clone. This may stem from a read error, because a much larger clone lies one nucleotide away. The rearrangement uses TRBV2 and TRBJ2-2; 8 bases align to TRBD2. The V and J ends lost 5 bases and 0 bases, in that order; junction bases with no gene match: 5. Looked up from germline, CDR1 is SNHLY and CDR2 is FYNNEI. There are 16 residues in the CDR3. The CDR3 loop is CASSMSGRTNTGELFF. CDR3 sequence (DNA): TGTGCCAGCAGTATGAGCGGGAGAACGAACACCGGGGAGCTGTTTTTT.

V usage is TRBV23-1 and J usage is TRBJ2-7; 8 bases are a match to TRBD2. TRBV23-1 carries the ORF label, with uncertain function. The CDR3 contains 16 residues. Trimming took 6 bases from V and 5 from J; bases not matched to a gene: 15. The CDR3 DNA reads TGCGCCAGCAGCCATGCCGAGGCGGGGGGTTATAACGAGCAGTACTTC. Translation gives CASSHAEAGGYNEQYF.

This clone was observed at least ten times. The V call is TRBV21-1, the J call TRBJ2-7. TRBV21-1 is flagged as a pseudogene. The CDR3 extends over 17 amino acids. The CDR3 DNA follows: TGTGCCAGCAGCAAAGCTTTAGGCCACGAGATACCCTACGAGCAGTACTTC. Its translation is CASSKALGHEIPYEQYF.

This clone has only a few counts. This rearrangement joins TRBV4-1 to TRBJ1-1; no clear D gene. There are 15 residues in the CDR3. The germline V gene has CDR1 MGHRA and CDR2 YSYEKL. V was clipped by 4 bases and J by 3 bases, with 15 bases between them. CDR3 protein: CASSRLEGSDTEAFF. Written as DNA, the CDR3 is TGCGCCAGCAGCCGTCTTGAAGGGTCGGACACTGAAGCTTTCTTT.